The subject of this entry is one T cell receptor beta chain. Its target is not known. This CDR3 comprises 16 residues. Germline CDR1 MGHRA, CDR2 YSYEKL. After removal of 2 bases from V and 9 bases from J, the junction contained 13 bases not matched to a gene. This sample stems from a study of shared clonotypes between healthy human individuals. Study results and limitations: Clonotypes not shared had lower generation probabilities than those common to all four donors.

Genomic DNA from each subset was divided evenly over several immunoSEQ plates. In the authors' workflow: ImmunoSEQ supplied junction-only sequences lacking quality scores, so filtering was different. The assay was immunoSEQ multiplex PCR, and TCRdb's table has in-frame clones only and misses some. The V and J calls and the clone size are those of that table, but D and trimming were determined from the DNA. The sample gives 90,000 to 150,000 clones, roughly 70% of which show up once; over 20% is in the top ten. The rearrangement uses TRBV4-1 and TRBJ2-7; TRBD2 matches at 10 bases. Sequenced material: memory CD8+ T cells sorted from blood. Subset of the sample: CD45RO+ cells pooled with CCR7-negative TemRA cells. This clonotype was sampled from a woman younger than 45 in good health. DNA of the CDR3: TGCGCCAGCAGCCAACCCTGGACTAGCGGAGAGGTGGTGCAGTACTTC. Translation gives CASSQPWTSGEVVQYF.